This is a list of T cell receptor beta chains from one sample in a study of blood T cells in healthy people across ages. TCRdb reanalysed the 5' RACE reads using MiXCR and keeps one entry per CDR3 protein. The table lists approximately 2,000,000 distinct CDR3 sequences, around 42% of them singletons. Input material: blood. The receptors were gathered from a human donor in good health. Each CDR3 is given with its conserved first and last residue. D genes are given only for firm matches. Clone size is given for some rows only: seen once, a few or many times, or a class if the clone is expanded.

TRBD1,TRBV5-1,TRBJ2-5,few,TGCGCCAGCAGTCTTCCCCAGGACAGGGGAGGGAAGGAGACCCAGTACTTC,CASSLPQDRGGKETQYF
NA,TRBV6-2/TRBV6-3,TRBJ2-5,few,TGTGCCAGCAGTTACTCGGGGAGGCAAGAGACCCAGTACTTC,CASSYSGRQETQYF
NA,TRBV21-1,TRBJ2-7,NA,TGTGCCAGTTCGGGACTAGCGGGGGGTTGTTACGAGCAGTACTTC,CASSGLAGGCYEQYF
NA,TRBV20-1,TRBJ2-7,NA,TGCAGTGCTACTTCTCCGGACAGCTCCTACGAGCAGTACTTC,CSATSPDSSYEQYF
NA,TRBV29-1,TRBJ1-5,NA,TGCAGCGTTGAAGAAAAGCAGCCGCTTCTCCATAGCAATCAGCCCCAGCATTTT,CSVEEKQPLLHSNQPQHF
NA,TRBV20-1,TRBJ2-1,NA,TGCAGTGCTAACCGGGACCACAATGAGCAGTTCTTC,CSANRDHNEQFF
NA,TRBV20-1,TRBJ2-3,NA,TGCAGTGCTAGAGACCCAGGGCTGGGAGATACGCAGTATTTT,CSARDPGLGDTQYF
TRBD1,TRBV20-1,TRBJ2-1,NA,TGCAGTGCGTCCGGGACAGGGGGTAACAATGAGCAGTTCTTC,CSASGTGGNNEQFF
TRBD2,TRBV20-1,TRBJ2-5,NA,TGCAGTGCTAGAGAGGGTAGCGGGGTTGAGACCCAGTACTTC,CSAREGSGVETQYF
NA,TRBV20-1,TRBJ1-1,NA,TGCAGTGCTAGAGAAGCAGGGTTGAATGAAGCTTTCTTT,CSAREAGLNEAFF
NA,TRBV20-1,TRBJ1-2,NA,TGCAGTGCTAGAGATGGTCGCAGAGTTAACTATGGCTACACCTTC,CSARDGRRVNYGYTF
NA,TRBV30,TRBJ1-4,NA,TGTGCCTGCATGCGCCCTGAAAAACTGTTTTTT,CACMRPEKLFF
TRBD2,TRBV7-2,TRBJ2-1,NA,TGTGCCAGCAGCCCCGGACTAGCAAACCATGAGCAGTTCTTC,CASSPGLANHEQFF
NA,TRBV27,TRBJ2-3,NA,TGTGCCAGCAGTTCTACGAAGGGTACGCAGTATTTT,CASSSTKGTQYF
NA,TRBV7-2,TRBJ2-3,NA,TGTGCCAGCAGCTTAATAGGGGGGTTGACCACAGATACGCAGTATTTT,CASSLIGGLTTDTQYF
TRBD2,TRBV5-1,TRBJ2-1,NA,TGCGCCAGCGGGGGGGGACTAGGTTTTAATGAGCAGTTCTTC,CASGGGLGFNEQFF
NA,TRBV7-2,TRBJ1-1,NA,TGTGCCAGCAGGCAAACAGGGTGGACTGAAGCTTTCTTT,CASRQTGWTEAFF
TRBD1,TRBV7-9,TRBJ1-2,NA,TGTGCCAGCAGCTTATCGCGCGGGCAGGGGGCGAAAGGCTACACCTTC,CASSLSRGQGAKGYTF
TRBD2,TRBV18,TRBJ2-4,few,TGTGCCAGCTCGTCCGGGACTAGTGACAACATTCAGTACTTC,CASSSGTSDNIQYF
NA,TRBV7-3,TRBJ2-4,NA,TGTGCCAGCAGCCCGTCAGGCTGGGCCTCCCTCCAGGACATTCAGTACTTC,CASSPSGWASLQDIQYF
TRBD2,TRBV11-2,TRBJ2-5,NA,TGTGCCAGCAGCTTTCCTAGCGGGGGCACGACCCAGTACTTC,CASSFPSGGTTQYF
NA,TRBV11-1,TRBJ1-5,NA,TGTGCCAGCAGCTTAGAGGCGGGCCCCGTGTGGCCCCAGCATTTT,CASSLEAGPVWPQHF
NA,TRBV4-3,TRBJ2-1,NA,TGCGCCAGCAGCCCACTACTAGCAGATGAGCAGTTCTTC,CASSPLLADEQFF
NA,TRBV28,TRBJ1-2,NA,TGTGCCAGCAGCCCCTGGCAGCGAGCTAACTATGGCTACACCTTC,CASSPWQRANYGYTF
NA,TRBV2,TRBJ2-3,NA,TGTGGCAGCAGTGAACAGGGGGGGGCAGATACGCAGTATTTT,CGSSEQGGADTQYF
NA,TRBV11-2,TRBJ1-1,NA,TGTGCCAGCAGCCCACTCCAGGGGAGGGCCACTGAAGCTTTCTTT,CASSPLQGRATEAFF
NA,TRBV6-5,TRBJ1-1,NA,TGTGCCAGCAGTTACTACGGGGCAGGGTACACTGAAGCTTTCTTT,CASSYYGAGYTEAFF
NA,TRBV4-3,TRBJ2-1,NA,TGCGCCAGCAGCCCCCGGTCGCAACCTTACAATGAGCAGTTCTTC,CASSPRSQPYNEQFF
TRBD2,TRBV20-1,TRBJ2-1,NA,TGCAGTGCCAAACACTGGACTAGCGGGGGGGAAAATGAGCAGTTCTTC,CSAKHWTSGGENEQFF
TRBD1,TRBV11-2,TRBJ2-6,NA,TGTGCCAGCTCCCTTACGAGACAGGGGTTCAGTGGGGCCAACGTCCTGACTTTC,CASSLTRQGFSGANVLTF
NA,TRBV6-1,TRBJ2-7,NA,TGTGCCAGCATTAGGGATCTAAGGGAGGACGAGCAGTACTTC,CASIRDLREDEQYF
TRBD1,TRBV6-1,TRBJ1-2,NA,TGTGCCAGCAGACCGTCTTGGGACAGGTTTCTGTTAGCTAACTATGGCTACACCTTC,CASRPSWDRFLLANYGYTF
TRBD1,TRBV20-1,TRBJ2-1,few,TGCAGTGCTAGAGGATCCTGGCGTGGGACAGGGCTCTACAATGAGCAGTTCTTC,CSARGSWRGTGLYNEQFF
NA,TRBV12-5,TRBJ1-6,NA,TGTGCTAGTGGTTTGGAGGGGGGACATTCACCCCTCCACTTT,CASGLEGGHSPLHF
NA,TRBV12-3/TRBV12-4,TRBJ2-1,many,TGTGCCAGCAGTTTAGCTCGCGGAAAGGGGGATGAGCAGTTCTTC,CASSLARGKGDEQFF
TRBD1,TRBV7-2,TRBJ1-1,NA,TGTGCCAGCAGGACACAGGGGTCGGGGGGTGAAGCTTTCTTT,CASRTQGSGGEAFF
NA,TRBV4-1,TRBJ1-1,NA,TGCGCCAGCAGCCAAGAACCGGACAGCCATATTGACACTGAAGCTTTCTTT,CASSQEPDSHIDTEAFF
TRBD1,TRBV24-1,TRBJ2-1,many,TGTGCCACCAGTGGGGGCAGGGGGTCTTCCGGCCCCTACAATGAGCAGTTCTTC,CATSGGRGSSGPYNEQFF
TRBD2,TRBV7-3,TRBJ2-1,NA,TGTGCCAGCAGCTGTAGCGGGGGGGCCCATGAGCAGTTCTTC,CASSCSGGAHEQFF
TRBD1,TRBV20-1,TRBJ2-7,NA,TGCAGTGCTGGCGAGCCGGGACAGGGTACCTACGAGCAGTACTTC,CSAGEPGQGTYEQYF
NA,TRBV6-6,TRBJ2-3,NA,TGTGCCAGCTCTTGGACAGCCCGCACAGATACGCAGTATTTT,CASSWTARTDTQYF